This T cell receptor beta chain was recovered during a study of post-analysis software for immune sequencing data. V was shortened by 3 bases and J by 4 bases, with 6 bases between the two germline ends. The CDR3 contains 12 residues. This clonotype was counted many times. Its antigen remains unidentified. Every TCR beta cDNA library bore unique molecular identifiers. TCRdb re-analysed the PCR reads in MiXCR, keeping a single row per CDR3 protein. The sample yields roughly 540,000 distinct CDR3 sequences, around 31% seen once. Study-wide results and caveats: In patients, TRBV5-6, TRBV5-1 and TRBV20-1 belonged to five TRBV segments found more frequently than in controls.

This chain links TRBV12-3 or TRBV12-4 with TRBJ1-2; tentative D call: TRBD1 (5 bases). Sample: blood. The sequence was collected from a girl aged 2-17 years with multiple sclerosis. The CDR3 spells CASSLGVYGYTF. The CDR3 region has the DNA TGTGCCAGCAGTTTGGGGGTCTATGGCTACACCTTC.